This TCR beta chain was obtained from a study of Graves' ophthalmopathy and Graves' hyperthyroidism. Study conclusions and caveats: Predictions made by the model for ophthalmopathy progression reached 70.59% sensitivity and roughly 75% specificity. Also, most clonotypes expanded in the thyroid above 0.001 frequency appeared in blood.

There are many counts of this clonotype. Its antigen remains unknown. Germline CDR1 is SQVTM and CDR2 is ANQGSEA. This CDR3 spans 11 amino acids. V lost 7 bases and J 4 bases, leaving 11 bases between the germline ends. In this cohort, patients with other autoimmune diseases, uncontrolled infections, pregnancy or lactation were excluded. Reliance was placed on clinical symptoms, serum thyroxine, TRAb, thyroid ultrasound and orbital computed tomography for diagnosis. The sequenced template was RNA, covering the TCR beta CDR3 region. The workflow started with a first-round RT-PCR run with HTBI primers and then moved on to a second-round multiplex PCR. TCRdb reprocessed the multiplex PCR reads with MiXCR, giving one entry per CDR3 protein. Among 210,000 or so distinct CDR3 sequences listed, around 28% were seen once.

Sequenced input: peripheral blood. The receptor comes from a man in his fifties or sixties with Graves' ophthalmopathy. The chain recombines TRBV29-1 with TRBJ2-7, with D maybe TRBD1 (5 bases). CDR3 residues: CSARVNYEQYF. CDR3 DNA: TGCAGCGCCAGGGTGAATTACGAGCAGTACTTC.